This T cell receptor beta chain was recorded in a study of shared clonotypes between healthy human individuals. Sequencing used immunoSEQ multiplex PCR; TCRdb keeps in-frame clones, though not all of them. The sample has 2 million to 2.5 million clones; more than 85% are singletons. Broader study findings: Naive subsets typically showed greater estimated richness than memory subsets. Though the depth was large, rarefaction showed that sorted-subset sequencing was incomplete.

This clone has a handful of counts. Its cognate antigen is unknown. CDR3 length: 14 residues. The ends lost 6 bases at V and 8 bases at J; junction bases unmatched: 11. Germline-derived CDR1 and CDR2 are SNHLY and FYNNEI. Within Nashville, Tennessee resided all donors, each a Caucasian adult. Material: naive CD4+ T cells from PBMCs. Documented subset: CD45RA+ positively selected. The chain uses TRBV2 and TRBJ1-2; TRBD1 agrees at 8 bases. This TCR derives from a man between 18 and 29 years old in good health. Some clones in this sample may be carry-over from other donors' samples. The CDR3 region is CASRGRTDRAGYTF. DNA of the CDR3: TGTGCCAGCAGGGGCCGTACGGACAGGGCCGGCTACACCTTC.